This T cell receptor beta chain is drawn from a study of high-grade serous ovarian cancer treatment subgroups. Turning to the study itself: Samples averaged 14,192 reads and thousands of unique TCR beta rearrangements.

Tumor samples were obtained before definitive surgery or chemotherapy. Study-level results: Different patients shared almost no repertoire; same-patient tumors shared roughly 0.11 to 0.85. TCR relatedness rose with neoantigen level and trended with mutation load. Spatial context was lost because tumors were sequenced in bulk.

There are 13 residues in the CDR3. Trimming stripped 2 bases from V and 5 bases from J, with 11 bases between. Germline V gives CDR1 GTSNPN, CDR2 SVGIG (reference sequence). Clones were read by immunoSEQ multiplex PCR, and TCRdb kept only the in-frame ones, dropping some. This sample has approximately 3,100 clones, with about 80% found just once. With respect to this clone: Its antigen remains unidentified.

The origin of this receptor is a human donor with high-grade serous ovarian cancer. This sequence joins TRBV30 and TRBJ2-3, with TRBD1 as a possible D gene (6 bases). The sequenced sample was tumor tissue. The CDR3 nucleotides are TGTGCCTGGAGTATCTCAGGGGTAGATACGCAGTATTTT. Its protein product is CAWSISGVDTQYF.